This entry lists 6 T cell receptor beta chains sequenced from one sample in a study of post-analysis software for immune sequencing data. What these receptors recognize is not known. Prepared TCR beta cDNA libraries contained unique molecular identifiers. TCRdb fed the PCR reads into MiXCR, producing one record per CDR3 protein. The table has about 810,000 distinct CDR3 sequences, roughly 50% seen once; the top ten hold 4.6%. Study-level results: There were five or six TRBV segments more frequent in patients than controls, and TRBV5-6, TRBV5-1 and TRBV20-1 were among them.

Sequencing input: blood. The source is a girl aged 10-17 years with multiple sclerosis.

V is TRBV7-2 and J is TRBJ1-2, with D perhaps matching TRBD1 (6 bases). The CDR3 sequence is 15 residues long. Per germline, CDR1 SGHTA and CDR2 FQGNSA. The germline V and J ends were trimmed by 7 bases and 4 bases, with 19 bases remaining between them. The CDR3 DNA follows: TGTGCCAGCACCGCTGAGAGGACAGCTTTCTATGGCTACACCTTC. Encoded protein: CASTAERTAFYGYTF.

This chain joins TRBV12-5 and TRBJ1-5; D may be TRBD1 (5 bases). This CDR3 is 15 amino acids long. Germline values: CDR1 LGHNT, CDR2 FRNRAP. V lost 0 bases, J lost 4 bases, and 10 bases lay in between. The CDR3 DNA reads TGTGCTAGTGGTTTGGTCTTGGGACGGAATCAGCCCCAGCATTTT. This sequence encodes CASGLVLGRNQPQHF.

The V and J genes are TRBV5-6 and TRBJ2-7; a possible D gene is TRBD2 (5 bases). V was cut by 5 bases and J by 6 bases, with 18 bases left in between. Germline V gene lookup returns CDR1 SGHDT and CDR2 YYEEEE. The CDR3 runs to 14 residues. The DNA of the CDR3 is TGTGCCAGCAGTTCGGTCACGCCGGGGTTCGAGCAGTACTTC. Translating it yields CASSSVTPGFEQYF.

The gene calls are TRBV20-1 and TRBJ1-2, with a weak D call TRBD1 (5 bases). The germline V gene has CDR1 DFQATT and CDR2 SNEGSKA (reference sequence). This CDR3 contains 13 residues. With 5 bases removed from V and 8 bases from J, the gap between germline ends came to 18 bases. CDR3 residues: CSAATSGQYGYTF. CDR3 nucleotide sequence: TGCAGTGCTGCCACCTCGGGGCAGTACGGCTACACCTTC.

The table lists this clonotype with a few counts. The chain links TRBV10-3 to TRBJ1-5; tentatively, D is TRBD1 (6 bases). Deletions cut 6 bases from V and 4 bases from J, with 16 bases between. This CDR3 region has 15 residues. Germline CDR1 and CDR2: ENHRY and SYGVKD. The CDR3 loop reads CAIRPGGGPNQPQHF. As DNA, the CDR3 is TGTGCCATCAGGCCGGGTGGGGGCCCTAATCAGCCCCAGCATTTT.

This clonotype occurred once. The chain combines TRBV7-9 with TRBJ2-1; the D gene is possibly TRBD2 (5 bases). Germline V gene lookup returns CDR1 SEHNR and CDR2 FQNEAQ (reference sequence). Between the trimmed V and J ends, which lost 1 base and 6 bases, there was a span of 10 bases. The length of the CDR3 is 14 residues. Written as DNA, the CDR3 is TGTGCCAGCAGCTTAGTCGGGGATTTCAATGAGCAGTTCTTC. Translating it yields CASSLVGDFNEQFF.